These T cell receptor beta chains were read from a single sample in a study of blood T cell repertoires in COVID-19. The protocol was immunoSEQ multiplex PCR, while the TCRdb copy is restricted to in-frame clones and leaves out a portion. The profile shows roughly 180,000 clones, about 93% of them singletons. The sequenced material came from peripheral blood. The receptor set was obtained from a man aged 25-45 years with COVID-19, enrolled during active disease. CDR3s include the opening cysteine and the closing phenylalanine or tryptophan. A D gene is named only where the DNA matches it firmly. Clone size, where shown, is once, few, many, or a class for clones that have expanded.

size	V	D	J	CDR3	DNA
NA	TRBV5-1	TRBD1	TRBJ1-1	CASSKGQTAEAFF	TGCGCCAGCAGCAAGGGACAGACCGCTGAAGCTTTCTTT
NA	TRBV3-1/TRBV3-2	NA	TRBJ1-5	CASSQGANQPQHF	TGTGCCAGCAGCCAGGGGGCCAATCAGCCCCAGCATTTT
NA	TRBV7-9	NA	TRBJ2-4	CASSLGPAGGLAKNIQYF	TGTGCCAGCAGCTTAGGCCCAGCGGGTGGCTTAGCCAAAAACATTCAGTACTTC
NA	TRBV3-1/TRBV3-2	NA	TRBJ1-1	CASSQGYGGTEAFF	TGTGCCAGCAGCCAAGGCTACGGAGGCACTGAAGCTTTCTTT
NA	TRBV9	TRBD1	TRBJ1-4	CASSVGGGTAEKLFF	TGTGCCAGCAGCGTAGGTGGGGGGACAGCTGAAAAACTGTTTTTT
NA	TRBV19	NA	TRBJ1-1	CASRRVGTEAFF	TGTGCCAGTAGACGAGTCGGGACTGAAGCTTTCTTT
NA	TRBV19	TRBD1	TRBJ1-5	CASSPSPGGRTSNQPQHF	TGTGCCAGTAGTCCATCACCAGGGGGACGGACTAGCAATCAGCCCCAGCATTTT
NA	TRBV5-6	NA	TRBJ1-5	CASSLSGSNQPQHF	TGTGCCAGCAGCTTGTCAGGGAGCAATCAGCCCCAGCATTTT
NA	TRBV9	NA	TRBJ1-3	CASSVGQGNTIYF	TGTGCCAGCAGCGTAGGGCAGGGAAACACCATATATTTT
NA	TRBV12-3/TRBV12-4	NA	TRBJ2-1	CASSLRETGEQFF	TGTGCCAGCAGTTTACGGGAGACGGGCGAGCAGTTCTTC
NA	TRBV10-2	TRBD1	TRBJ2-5	CASSAAGGETQYF	TGCGCCAGCAGTGCGGCAGGGGGCGAGACCCAGTACTTC
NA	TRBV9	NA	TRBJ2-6	CASSDTLNSGANVLTF	TGTGCCAGCTCCGACACATTGAACTCTGGGGCCAACGTCCTGACTTTC
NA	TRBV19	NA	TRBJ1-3	CASTTGISGNTIYF	TGTGCCAGTACCACGGGAATCTCTGGAAACACCATATATTTT
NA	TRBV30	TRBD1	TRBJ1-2	CAWSVPGQGSYGYTF	TGTGCCTGGAGTGTACCGGGACAGGGGAGCTATGGCTACACCTTC
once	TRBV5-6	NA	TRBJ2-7	CASSLEGRISSYEQYF	TGTGCCAGCAGCTTGGAAGGGAGAATCAGCTCCTACGAGCAGTACTTC
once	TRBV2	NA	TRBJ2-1	CASRRAANEQFF	TGTGCCAGCAGGAGAGCCGCCAATGAGCAGTTCTTC
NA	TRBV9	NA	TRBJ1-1	CASSETANTEAFF	TGTGCCAGCAGCGAAACAGCGAACACTGAAGCTTTCTTT
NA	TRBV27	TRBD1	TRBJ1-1	CASSSTGPQTEAFF	TGTGCCAGCAGTTCGACAGGGCCCCAAACTGAAGCTTTCTTT
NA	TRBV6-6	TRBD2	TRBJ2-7	CASSYSTSEYYEQYF	TGTGCCAGCAGTTACTCGACTAGCGAGTACTACGAGCAGTACTTC
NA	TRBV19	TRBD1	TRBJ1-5	CASSTGGQGAEQPQHF	TGTGCCAGTAGTACTGGGGGACAGGGGGCGGAGCAGCCCCAGCATTTT
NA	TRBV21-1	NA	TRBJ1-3	CASLINGKHGRFSGNTIYF	TGTGCCAGCCTTATAAACGGGAAGCACGGTAGATTCTCTGGAAACACCATATATTTT
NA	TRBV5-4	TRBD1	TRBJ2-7	CASSLEGADSYEQYF	TGTGCCAGCAGCTTGGAGGGGGCAGATTCCTACGAGCAGTACTTC
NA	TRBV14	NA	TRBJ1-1	CASSQSTYEAFF	TGTGCCAGCAGCCAATCGACTTATGAAGCTTTCTTT
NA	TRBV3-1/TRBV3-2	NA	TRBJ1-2	CASSQEPPTGGYTF	TGTGCCAGCAGCCAAGAACCCCCTACGGGAGGCTACACCTTC
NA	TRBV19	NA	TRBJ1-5	CASSPRVGQSSNQPQHF	TGTGCCAGTAGTCCCCGGGTTGGACAGTCGAGCAATCAGCCCCAGCATTTT